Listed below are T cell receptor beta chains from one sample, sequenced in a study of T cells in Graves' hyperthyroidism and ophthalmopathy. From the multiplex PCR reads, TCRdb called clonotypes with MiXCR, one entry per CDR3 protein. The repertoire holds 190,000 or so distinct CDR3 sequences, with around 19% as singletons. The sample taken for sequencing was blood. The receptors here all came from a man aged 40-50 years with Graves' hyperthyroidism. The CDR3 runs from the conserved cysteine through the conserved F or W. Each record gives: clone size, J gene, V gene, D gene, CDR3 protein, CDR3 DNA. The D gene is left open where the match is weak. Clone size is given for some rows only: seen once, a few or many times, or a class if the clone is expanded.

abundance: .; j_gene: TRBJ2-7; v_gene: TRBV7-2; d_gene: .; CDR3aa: CASSLDLLPIYEQYF; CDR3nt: TGTGCCAGCAGCTTAGATCTCCTCCCGATTTACGAGCAGTACTTC
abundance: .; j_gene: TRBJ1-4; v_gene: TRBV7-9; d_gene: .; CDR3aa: CASSFKSNEKLFF; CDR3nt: TGTGCCAGCAGCTTTAAGAGTAATGAAAAACTGTTTTTT
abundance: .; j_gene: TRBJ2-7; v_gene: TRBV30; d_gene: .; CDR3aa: CAWSVGNAYEQYF; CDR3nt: TGTGCCTGGAGTGTCGGCAATGCCTACGAGCAGTACTTC
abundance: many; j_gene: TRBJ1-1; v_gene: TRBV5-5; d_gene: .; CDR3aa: CASSSMTRAPGTEAFF; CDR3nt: TGTGCCAGCAGCTCCATGACCCGGGCCCCCGGCACTGAAGCTTTCTTT
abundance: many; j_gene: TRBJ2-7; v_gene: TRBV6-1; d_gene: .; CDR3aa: CASRKGGVPPLEQYF; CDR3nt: TGTGCCAGCAGGAAAGGAGGGGTGCCCCCTTTGGAGCAGTACTTC
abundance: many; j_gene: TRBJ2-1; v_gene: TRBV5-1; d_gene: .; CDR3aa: CASKVENNEQFF; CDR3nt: TGCGCCAGCAAAGTAGAAAACAATGAGCAGTTCTTC
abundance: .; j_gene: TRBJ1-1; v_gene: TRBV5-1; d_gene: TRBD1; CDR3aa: CASSSGQVGPTEAFF; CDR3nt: TGCGCCAGCAGCTCCGGACAGGTAGGGCCCACTGAAGCTTTCTTT
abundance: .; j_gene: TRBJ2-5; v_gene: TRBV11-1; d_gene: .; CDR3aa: CASQGNQETQYF; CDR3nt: TGTGCCAGCCAGGGTAACCAAGAGACCCAGTACTTC
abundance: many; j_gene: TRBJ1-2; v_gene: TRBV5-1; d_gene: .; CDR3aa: CASSYDKNYGYTF; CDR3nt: TGCGCCAGCAGCTACGACAAGAACTATGGCTACACCTTC
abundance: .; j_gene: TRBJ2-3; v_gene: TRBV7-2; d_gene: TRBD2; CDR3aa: CASSQWTSGADTQYF; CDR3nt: TGTGCCAGCAGTCAATGGACTAGCGGGGCAGATACGCAGTATTTT
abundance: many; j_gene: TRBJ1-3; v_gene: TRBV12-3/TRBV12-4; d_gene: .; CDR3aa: CASSFLGSGNTIYF; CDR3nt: TGTGCCAGCAGTTTTCTCGGCTCTGGAAACACCATATATTTT
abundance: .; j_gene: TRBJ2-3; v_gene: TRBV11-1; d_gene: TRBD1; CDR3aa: CASRPNTGGADTQYF; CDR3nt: TGTGCCAGCAGGCCGAATACAGGGGGCGCAGATACGCAGTATTTT
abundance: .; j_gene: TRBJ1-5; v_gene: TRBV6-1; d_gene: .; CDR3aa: CASGLGGSALTEQPQHF; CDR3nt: TGTGCCAGCGGCCTGGGGGGCTCTGCCCTAACGGAGCAGCCCCAGCATTTT
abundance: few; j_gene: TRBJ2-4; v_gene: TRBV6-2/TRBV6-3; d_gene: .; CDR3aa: CASSYSAGGLNIQYF; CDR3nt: TGTGCCAGCAGTTACTCCGCGGGCGGGCTCAACATTCAGTACTTC
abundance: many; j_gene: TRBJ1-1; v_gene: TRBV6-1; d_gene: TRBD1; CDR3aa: CASNFGTGGGNTEAFF; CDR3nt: TGTGCCAGCAATTTCGGGACAGGGGGGGGGAACACTGAAGCTTTCTTT
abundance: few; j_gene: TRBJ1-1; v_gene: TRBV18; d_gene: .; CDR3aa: CAGSPNPTGNTEAFF; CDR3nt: TGTGCCGGCTCCCCAAACCCGACAGGTAACACTGAAGCTTTCTTT
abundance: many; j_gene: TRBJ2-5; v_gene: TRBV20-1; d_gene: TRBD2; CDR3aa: CSARGGGLRETQYF; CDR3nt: TGCAGTGCTAGAGGCGGGGGGCTTCGGGAGACCCAGTACTTC
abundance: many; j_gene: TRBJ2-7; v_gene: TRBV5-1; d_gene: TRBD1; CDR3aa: CASSLLGTAYEQYF; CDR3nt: TGCGCCAGCAGCCTGCTCGGGACAGCCTACGAGCAGTACTTC
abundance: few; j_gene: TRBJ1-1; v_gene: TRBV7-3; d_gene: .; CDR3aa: CASSITRNTEAFF; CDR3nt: TGTGCCAGCAGCATAACACGGAACACTGAAGCTTTCTTT
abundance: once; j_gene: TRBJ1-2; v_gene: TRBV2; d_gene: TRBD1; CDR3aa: CASSEGQDWDGYTF; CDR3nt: TGTGCCAGCAGTGAGGGACAGGACTGGGATGGCTACACCTTC
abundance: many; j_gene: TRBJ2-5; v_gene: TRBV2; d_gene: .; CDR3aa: CASSEAGVKETQYF; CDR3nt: TGTGCCAGCAGTGAAGCGGGGGTTAAAGAGACCCAGTACTTC
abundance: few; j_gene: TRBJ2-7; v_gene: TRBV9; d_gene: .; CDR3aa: CASSGDISYEQYF; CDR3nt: TGTGCCAGCAGCGGGGACATCTCCTACGAGCAGTACTTC
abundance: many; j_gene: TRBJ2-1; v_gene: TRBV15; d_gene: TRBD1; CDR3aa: CATSRRDRGEQFF; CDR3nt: TGTGCCACCAGCAGGAGGGACAGGGGTGAGCAGTTCTTC
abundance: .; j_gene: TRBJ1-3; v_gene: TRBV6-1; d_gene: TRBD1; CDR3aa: CASTVGQDGYWNTIYF; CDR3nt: TGTGCCAGCACCGTCGGACAGGACGGGTACTGGAACACCATATATTTT
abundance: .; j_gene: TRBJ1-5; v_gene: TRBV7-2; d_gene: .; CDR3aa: CASSLVRGWNQPQHF; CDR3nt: TGTGCCAGCAGCTTAGTGAGGGGTTGGAATCAGCCCCAGCATTTT
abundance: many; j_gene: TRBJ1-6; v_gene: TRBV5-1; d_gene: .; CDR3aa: CASSLELFSPLHF; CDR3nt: TGCGCCAGCAGCTTGGAGCTGTTTTCACCCCTCCACTTT
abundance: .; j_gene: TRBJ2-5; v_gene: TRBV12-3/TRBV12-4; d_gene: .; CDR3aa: CASSYDLAEETQYF; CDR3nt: TGTGCCAGCAGCTACGACTTAGCGGAAGAGACCCAGTACTTC
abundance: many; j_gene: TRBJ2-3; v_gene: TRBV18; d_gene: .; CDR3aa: CASSPRNTDTQYF; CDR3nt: TGTGCCAGCTCACCAAGGAACACAGATACGCAGTATTTT
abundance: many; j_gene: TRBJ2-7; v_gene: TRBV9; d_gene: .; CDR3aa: CASSARGAYEQYF; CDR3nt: TGTGCCAGCAGCGCTCGGGGGGCGTACGAGCAGTACTTC
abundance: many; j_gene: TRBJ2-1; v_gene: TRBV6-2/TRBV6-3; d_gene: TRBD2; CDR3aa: CASSPPSPGLAPVEQFF; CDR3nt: TGTGCCAGCAGTCCCCCATCACCGGGACTAGCCCCAGTCGAGCAGTTCTTC
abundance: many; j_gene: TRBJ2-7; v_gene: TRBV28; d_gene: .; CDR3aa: CASTTDGSYEQYF; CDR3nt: TGTGCCAGCACCACTGACGGATCCTACGAGCAGTACTTC
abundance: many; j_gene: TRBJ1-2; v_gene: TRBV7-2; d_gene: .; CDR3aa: CASSLDGTNNYGYTF; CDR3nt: TGTGCCAGCAGCTTAGACGGAACTAATAACTATGGCTACACCTTC
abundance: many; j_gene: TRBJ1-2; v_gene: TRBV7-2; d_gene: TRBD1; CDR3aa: CASSLDGLTGTSGYTF; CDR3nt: TGTGCCAGCAGCTTAGACGGATTGACAGGGACGAGTGGCTACACCTTC
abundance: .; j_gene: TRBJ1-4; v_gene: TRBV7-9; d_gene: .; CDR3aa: CASSFHGRANEKLFF; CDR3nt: TGTGCCAGCAGCTTTCACGGACGGGCTAATGAAAAACTGTTTTTT
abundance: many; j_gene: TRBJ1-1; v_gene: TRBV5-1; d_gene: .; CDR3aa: CASSLDPANTEAFF; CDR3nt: TGCGCCAGCAGCTTGGATCCAGCGAACACTGAAGCTTTCTTT
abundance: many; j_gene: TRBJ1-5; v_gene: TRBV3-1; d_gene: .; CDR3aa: CASSPDGDQPQHF; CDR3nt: TGTGCCAGCAGCCCGGACGGAGATCAGCCCCAGCATTTT
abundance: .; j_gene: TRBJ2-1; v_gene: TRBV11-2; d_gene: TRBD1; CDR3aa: CASSLNRGYHNEQFF; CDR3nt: TGTGCCAGCAGCTTAAACAGGGGTTATCACAATGAGCAGTTCTTC
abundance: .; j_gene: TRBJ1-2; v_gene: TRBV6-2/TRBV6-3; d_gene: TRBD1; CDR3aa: CASSYRDRGRGGYTF; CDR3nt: TGTGCCAGCAGTTACAGGGACAGGGGACGGGGTGGCTACACCTTC
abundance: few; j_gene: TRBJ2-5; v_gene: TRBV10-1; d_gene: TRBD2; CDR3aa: CASSESSGPQETQYF; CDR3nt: TGCGCCAGCAGTGAGTCTAGCGGGCCTCAAGAGACCCAGTACTTC
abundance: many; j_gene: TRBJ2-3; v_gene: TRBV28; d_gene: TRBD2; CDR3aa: CASTSGGARSDTQYF; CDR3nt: TGTGCCAGCACTAGCGGGGGGGCAAGGTCAGATACGCAGTATTTT